This TCR beta chain was sequenced for a study of CD4+ T cells in melanoma. On this clone: Its antigen is unidentified.

Some clones are missing from TCRdb's copy, which holds only in-frame ones; the method was immunoSEQ multiplex PCR. The sample lists some 150,000 clones; nearly 95% were seen once. Study-level findings and limits: A reported correlation linked neoantigen-specific CD4+ T cells to CD8+, macrophage and B cell function.

This CDR3 is built from 13 residues. CDR1 is MRHNA, CDR2 SNTAGT, per germline. Trimming removed 4 bases at V and 2 bases at J, with 7 bases between. This chain links TRBV6-4 with TRBJ2-3; D call uncertain. This receptor was taken from a human donor with melanoma. CDR3 protein: CASSGQTTDTQYF. The CDR3, as DNA: TGTGCCAGCAGTGGCCAGACCACAGATACGCAGTATTTT.